This T cell receptor beta chain was sequenced in a study of shared clonotypes between healthy human individuals. Germline V CDR1 and CDR2: WSHSY, SAAADI. The trim removed 7 bases at V and 5 bases at J, leaving 6 bases unmatched. The length of the CDR3 is 13 residues. The assay was immunoSEQ multiplex PCR, and TCRdb's table has in-frame clones only and misses some. The table shows approximately 620,000 clones, with almost 97% occurring only once. The sequence came from a woman younger than 45 in good health. Sequenced material: naive CD4+ T cells sorted from blood. Subset: CD45RA+ positively selected. V is TRBV10-2 and J is TRBJ1-2; 8 bases are a match to TRBD1. The CDR3, as DNA: TGCGCCAGCAAAGGGACAGGCGGTTATGGCTACACCTTC. Translating it yields CASKGTGGYGYTF.